This record covers a single T cell receptor beta chain. Its specificity is not known. These data originate in a study of cytomegalovirus exposure and HLA in healthy donors. Study findings and constraints: For presence/absence analyses, sequencing depth was assumed to be roughly uniform across donors. Researchers counted approximately 160 TCR beta chains as cytomegalovirus-associated.

The PCR employed 60 Vbeta primers together with 13 Jbeta primers. The repertoire was sequenced with immunoSEQ multiplex PCR; TCRdb's copy has only in-frame clones and lacks some. The sample consists of about 89,000 clones, around 77% of them appearing once. Sequences were obtained from PBMCs. This receptor was taken from a man aged 25-45 years in good health and CMV-seronegative.

The CDR3 is CAWSVRGQGGEKLFF. CDR3 DNA: TGTGCCTGGAGTGTACGTGGCCAGGGAGGTGAAAAACTGTTTTTT. The chain combines TRBV30 with TRBJ1-4; D possibly corresponds to TRBD1 (5 bases). Trimming stripped 0 bases from V and 7 bases from J, with 15 bases between. This CDR3 comprises 15 residues. Germline V lookup: CDR1 GTSNPN, CDR2 SVGIG (reference sequence).